This T cell receptor (beta chain) emerged from a study of spatial heterogeneity in lung cancer. On the study more broadly: Detection consistently captured more beta-chain sequences than alpha-chain sequences. Across the raw uncorrected reads, a unique TCR and UMI combination was observed, on average, more than ten times.

Study-level points and caveats: At tumor resection, ubiquitous expanded TCRs were detected in blood more often than later.

The time point: sample taken at primary tumor resection. Samples came from roughly 75 TRACERx patients with untreated early-stage lung cancer. In its sample, this clonotype was seen a few times. Its antigen is still unknown. TCRdb reprocessed the 5' RACE reads via MiXCR and lists one record per CDR3 protein. The sample carries around 11,000 distinct CDR3 sequences, 6.3% recorded once. V lost 3 bases and J 0 bases, leaving 12 bases between the germline ends. CDR1 KGHDR and CDR2 SFDVKD come from the germline V gene. The CDR3 is made up of 16 amino acids. The sequencing here drew on PBMCs, taken at surgery. The sequence was collected from a male donor with early-stage non-small cell lung cancer. The genes are TRBV24-1 and TRBJ2-3; D call uncertain. In nucleotides, the CDR3 is TGTGCCACCAGTGATCCACGTAGTCCTAGCACAGATACGCAGTATTTT. Amino acids: CATSDPRSPSTDTQYF.